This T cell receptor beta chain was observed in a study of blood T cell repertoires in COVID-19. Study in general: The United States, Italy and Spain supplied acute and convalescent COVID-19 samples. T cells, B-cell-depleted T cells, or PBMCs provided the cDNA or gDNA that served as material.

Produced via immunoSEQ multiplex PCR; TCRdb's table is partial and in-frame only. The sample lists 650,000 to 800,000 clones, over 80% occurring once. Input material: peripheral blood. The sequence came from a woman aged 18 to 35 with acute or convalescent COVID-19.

CDR3 loop: CAWSPTVPGTASRWQPQHF. DNA of the CDR3: TGTGCCTGGAGTCCAACCGTCCCCGGGACAGCAAGTCGGTGGCAGCCCCAGCATTTT. The chain couples TRBV30 to TRBJ1-5, with TRBD1 identical over 7 bases. Germline-derived CDR1 and CDR2 are GTSNPN and SVGIG (reference sequence). J was trimmed by 7 bases and V by 2 bases; bases with no gene match: 23. The CDR3 consists of 19 residues.